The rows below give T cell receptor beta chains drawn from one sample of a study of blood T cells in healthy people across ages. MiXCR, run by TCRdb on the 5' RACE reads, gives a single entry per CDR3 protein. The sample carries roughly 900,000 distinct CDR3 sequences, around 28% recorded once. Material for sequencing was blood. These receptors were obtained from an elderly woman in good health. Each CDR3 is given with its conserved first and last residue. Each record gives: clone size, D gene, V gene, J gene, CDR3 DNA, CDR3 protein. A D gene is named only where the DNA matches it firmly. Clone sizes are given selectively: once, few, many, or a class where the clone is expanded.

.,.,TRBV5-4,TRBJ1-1,TGTGCCAGCAGCCGAGACGCCTTGAACACTGAAGCTTTCTTT,CASSRDALNTEAFF
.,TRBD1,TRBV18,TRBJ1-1,TGTGCCAGCTCACTTCTTCGAGGGGGCGCCGACACTGAAGCTTTCTTT,CASSLLRGGADTEAFF
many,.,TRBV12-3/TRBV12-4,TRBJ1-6,TGTGCCAGCAGTTTCGGGCGGAATAATTCACCCCTCCACTTT,CASSFGRNNSPLHF
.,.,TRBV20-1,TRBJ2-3,TGCAGTGCTCCACCGACAGAGACAGATACGCAGTATTTT,CSAPPTETDTQYF
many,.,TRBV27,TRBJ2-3,TGTGCCAGCACTCCACACAACACAGATACGCAGTATTTT,CASTPHNTDTQYF
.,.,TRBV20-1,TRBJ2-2,TGCAGTGCTCCCTCCCCCGCCGGGGAGCTGTTTTTT,CSAPSPAGELFF
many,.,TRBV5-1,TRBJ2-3,TGCGCCAGCAGCTTTGATGTAAGTGGCACAGATACGCAGTATTTT,CASSFDVSGTDTQYF
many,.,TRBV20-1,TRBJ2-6,TGCAGTGCTTCACTAAACAGGGCTGGGGCCAACGTCCTGACTTTC,CSASLNRAGANVLTF
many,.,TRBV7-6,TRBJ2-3,TGTGCCAGCAGCTCCGAGGGGGGGCTGAACACAGATACGCAGTATTTT,CASSSEGGLNTDTQYF
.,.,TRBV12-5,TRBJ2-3,TGTGCTAGTGGTTTGGGGACACCGAGCACAGATACGCAGTATTTT,CASGLGTPSTDTQYF
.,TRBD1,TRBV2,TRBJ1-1,TGTGCCAGCAGTGGGACAGGGCCGGACACTGAAGCTTTCTTT,CASSGTGPDTEAFF
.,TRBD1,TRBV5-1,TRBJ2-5,TGCGCCAGCAGCCGGGGACAGGGGGGGGGAGAGACCCAGTACTTC,CASSRGQGGGETQYF
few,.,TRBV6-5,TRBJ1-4,TGTGCCAGCAGTTATGGGCAAACTGCAACTAATGAAAAACTGTTTTTT,CASSYGQTATNEKLFF
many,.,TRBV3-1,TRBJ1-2,TGTGCCAGCAGCCAAGCCAGGACGATTGGCTACACCTTC,CASSQARTIGYTF
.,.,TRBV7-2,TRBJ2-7,TGTGCCAGCAGCTTAGCTAGCCTAAGCTCCTACGAGCAGTACTTC,CASSLASLSSYEQYF
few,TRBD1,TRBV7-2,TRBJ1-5,TGTGCCAGCAGCTTAGACGGGACAGGCAATCAGCCCCAGCATTTT,CASSLDGTGNQPQHF
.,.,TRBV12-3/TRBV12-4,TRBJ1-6,TGTGCCAGCAGTTTAGCCCGGACAAGATATTCACCCCTCCACTTT,CASSLARTRYSPLHF
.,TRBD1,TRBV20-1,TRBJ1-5,TGCAGTGCTCAAATTACAGGGGCCTTCAATCAGCGCCAGCATTTT,CSAQITGAFNQRQHF
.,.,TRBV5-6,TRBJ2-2,TGTGCCAGCAGCCGTAGCACCGGGGAGCTGTTTTTT,CASSRSTGELFF
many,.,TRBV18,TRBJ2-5,TGTGCCAGCTCACCCACGACTCTCGAGACCCAGTACTTC,CASSPTTLETQYF
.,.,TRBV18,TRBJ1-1,TGTGCCAGCTCACCACGAACAGGGATGGGGATGAACACTGAAGCTTTCTTT,CASSPRTGMGMNTEAFF
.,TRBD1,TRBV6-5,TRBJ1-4,TGTGCCAGCAGTTCCGGGACAGGTCTCGAAAAACTGTTTTTT,CASSSGTGLEKLFF
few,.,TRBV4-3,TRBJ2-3,TGCGCCAGCAGCCAAGGCCGGGCCCCAAGCGGTGATACGCAGTATTTT,CASSQGRAPSGDTQYF
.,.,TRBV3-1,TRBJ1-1,TGTGCCAGCAGCCAACTAACGGGGGAAGCTTTCTTT,CASSQLTGEAFF
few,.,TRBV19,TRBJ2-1,TGTGCCAGTGCCCCCGGGACCCTAATCTTGAGTGAGCAGTTCTTC,CASAPGTLILSEQFF
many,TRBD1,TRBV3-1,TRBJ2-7,TGTGCCAGCAGCCAGGCTCCGACAGGACAGGCCGCCGAGCAGTACTTC,CASSQAPTGQAAEQYF
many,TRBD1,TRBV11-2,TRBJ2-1,TGTGCCAGCAGCGTAGTTGACAGGGGGAAGGCCCAGTTCTTC,CASSVVDRGKAQFF
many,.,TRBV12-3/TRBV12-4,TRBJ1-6,TGTGCCAGCAGCCCCTCGGGTACTAATTCACCCCTCCACTTT,CASSPSGTNSPLHF
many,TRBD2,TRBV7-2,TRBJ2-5,TGTGCCAGCAGCTTATCTGCGGGGGGGCCCCGAGAGACCCAGTACTTC,CASSLSAGGPRETQYF
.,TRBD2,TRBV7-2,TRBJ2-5,TGCGCCAGCAGCTTTCCGGCTAGCGGGGTGAAGACCCAGTACTTC,CASSFPASGVKTQYF
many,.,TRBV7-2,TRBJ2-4,TGTGCCAGCAGCTTGGAGTCAGGTCTGGTGGCAGCCAAAAACATTCAGTACTTC,CASSLESGLVAAKNIQYF
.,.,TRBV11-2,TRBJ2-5,TGTGCCAGCAGCCCTACGGCGGTGAGTAGGGCCCAGTACTTC,CASSPTAVSRAQYF
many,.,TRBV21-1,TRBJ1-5,TGTGCCAGCAGCATACCGAATCCCAGTCAGCCCCAGCATTTT,CASSIPNPSQPQHF
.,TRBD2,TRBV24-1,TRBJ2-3,TGTGCCACCAGTGAAGCGGGAGTCGGTGCAGATACGCAGTATTTT,CATSEAGVGADTQYF
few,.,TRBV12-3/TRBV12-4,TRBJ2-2,TGTGCCAGCAGAGTAACCGGGGAGCTGTTTTTT,CASRVTGELFF
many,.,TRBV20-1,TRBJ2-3,TGCAGTGCTGAACCGGGACTGGCACCCCCCAGCACAGATACGCAGTATTTT,CSAEPGLAPPSTDTQYF
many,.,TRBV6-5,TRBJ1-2,TGTGCCAGCAGTTACCTGCCCCGGGGTGGAGGCTACACCTTC,CASSYLPRGGGYTF
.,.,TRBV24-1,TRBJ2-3,TGTGCCACCAGTGAAATACAGGGAGATACGCAGTATTTT,CATSEIQGDTQYF
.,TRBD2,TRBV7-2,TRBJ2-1,TGTGCCAGCAGCCCCGGGCGGGAGGGTGAGCAGTTCTTC,CASSPGREGEQFF
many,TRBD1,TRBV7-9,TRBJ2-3,TGTGCCAGCAGCTGGACCACAGGGGAAATCGCAGATACGCAGTATTTT,CASSWTTGEIADTQYF